The T cell receptor beta chain described here comes from a study of T cell changes during pregnancy in multiple sclerosis. Sequenced by immunoSEQ multiplex PCR; TCRdb stores in-frame clones only, minus some. This sample has over 50,000 clones, with 90% found just once. Germline CDR1 is MGHRA and CDR2 is YSYEKL. CDR3 length: 17 amino acids. The trim removed 0 bases at V and 1 base at J, leaving 7 bases unmatched. The sequence came from a female donor in good health, enrolled as a control in a pregnancy study. The rearrangement uses TRBV4-1 and TRBJ2-5; TRBD1 matches 8 bases. The starting material was peripheral blood, obtained in the first trimester of pregnancy. CDR3 loop: CASSQEGQGWLQETQYF. The CDR3 coding sequence is TGCGCCAGCAGCCAAGAAGGACAGGGATGGCTCCAAGAGACCCAGTACTTC.